These T cell receptor beta chains were read from a single sample in a study of T cells after yellow fever vaccination. From the 5' RACE reads, TCRdb called clonotypes with MiXCR, one entry per CDR3 protein. This sample has about 510,000 distinct CDR3 sequences, with around a fifth found just once. The sample was PBMCs, taken around 3 weeks after the first yellow fever vaccination. All receptors derive from a man younger than 35 who received the YFV17D yellow fever vaccine. CDR3s include the opening cysteine and the closing phenylalanine or tryptophan. A D gene is named only where the DNA matches it firmly. The size field is filled for only some rows; it gives once, few, many or a size class.

TRBJ2-1 TRBV19 few NA CASSPLDRRYNEQFF TGTGCCAGTTCCCCCCTTGACAGACGATACAATGAGCAGTTCTTC
TRBJ1-1 TRBV5-6 NA NA CASSLKGRANTEAFF TGTGCCAGCAGCTTGAAAGGCAGAGCGAACACTGAAGCTTTCTTT
TRBJ2-3 TRBV4-2 few NA CASSQSTRRGATDTQYF TGTGCCAGCAGCCAATCCACTAGGAGGGGGGCCACAGATACGCAGTATTTT
TRBJ2-7 TRBV24-1 NA TRBD1 CATSDLTEQGARYEQYF TGTGCCACCAGTGATCTGACTGAACAGGGGGCTAGGTACGAGCAGTACTTC
TRBJ1-2 TRBV27 few NA CASKLSRANYGYTF TGTGCCAGCAAATTGTCCAGGGCTAACTATGGCTACACCTTC
TRBJ2-5 TRBV5-1 NA TRBD1 CASSLASSGQQETQYF TGCGCCAGCAGCTTGGCCTCGTCGGGACAGCAAGAGACCCAGTACTTC
TRBJ2-5 TRBV6-1 NA TRBD2 CASRGLAGRYQETQYF TGTGCCAGCAGGGGACTAGCGGGGAGGTACCAAGAGACCCAGTACTTC
TRBJ2-3 TRBV29-1 few NA CSVDWSTDTQYF TGCAGCGTTGATTGGTCCACAGATACGCAGTATTTT
TRBJ2-2 TRBV4-3 few TRBD1 CASSQEDRGTGELFF TGCGCCAGCAGCCAGGAGGACAGGGGGACCGGGGAGCTGTTTTTT
TRBJ2-7 TRBV7-6 NA NA CASSLDPGNYEQYF TGTGCCAGCAGCTTAGATCCAGGGAACTACGAGCAGTACTTC
TRBJ1-5 TRBV7-2 NA NA CASSSAGVQPQHF TGTGCCAGCAGCTCCGCGGGGGTTCAGCCCCAGCATTTT
TRBJ2-3 TRBV6-1 few NA CASIKLVGEGTDTQYF TGTGCCAGCATCAAACTGGTGGGGGAAGGGACAGATACGCAGTATTTT
TRBJ2-7 TRBV7-2 few NA CASSLGLVPWEQYF TGTGCCAGCAGCTTAGGACTAGTGCCGTGGGAGCAGTACTTC
TRBJ2-1 TRBV7-8 NA NA CASSYGQPGVGEQFF TGTGCCAGCAGTTATGGGCAGCCTGGGGTTGGGGAGCAGTTCTTC
TRBJ1-6 TRBV27 NA TRBD1 CASRPTGGISPLHF TGTGCCAGCAGACCAACAGGGGGCATTTCACCCCTCCACTTT
TRBJ2-2 TRBV10-3 few NA CAISETRGARTGELFF TGTGCCATCAGTGAGACCCGCGGGGCGCGCACCGGGGAGCTGTTTTTT
TRBJ1-1 TRBV3-1 once NA CASCQDWTPNTEAFF TGTGCCAGCTGCCAAGATTGGACCCCGAACACTGAAGCTTTCTTT
TRBJ2-3 TRBV11-3 many NA CASSLGRSDTQYF TGTGCCAGCAGCTTAGGAAGGTCAGATACGCAGTATTTT
TRBJ2-5 TRBV5-1 NA TRBD1 CASSPRDRGFGGAQETQYF TGCGCCAGCAGCCCCCGGGACAGGGGATTCGGCGGGGCCCAAGAGACCCAGTACTTC
TRBJ1-6 TRBV7-9 few NA CASSRREGISPLHF TGTGCCAGCAGCCGTCGGGAGGGAATCTCACCCCTCCACTTT
TRBJ2-1 TRBV12-3/TRBV12-4 NA TRBD2 CASSLIRLAVYNEQFF TGTGCCAGCAGTTTAATCAGGCTAGCGGTTTACAATGAGCAGTTCTTC
TRBJ2-2 TRBV24-1 NA TRBD1 CATSNDRGRTGELFF TGTGCCACCAGTAACGACAGGGGGCGCACCGGGGAGCTGTTTTTT
TRBJ1-4 TRBV30 NA NA CAWSVRYLARGNEKLFF TGTGCCTGGAGTGTACGCTATCTCGCCCGCGGTAATGAAAAACTGTTTTTT
TRBJ2-1 TRBV6-4 many NA CASSSRGPGEQFF TGTGCCAGCAGCAGCCGGGGCCCGGGTGAGCAGTTCTTC
TRBJ1-1 TRBV9 many TRBD1 CASSAGTGSNTEAFF TGTGCCAGCAGCGCCGGGACAGGGTCGAACACTGAAGCTTTCTTT
TRBJ2-3 TRBV5-6 NA NA CASSFGSQAYTDTQYF TGTGCCAGCAGCTTCGGTTCGCAGGCTTATACAGATACGCAGTATTTT
TRBJ2-7 TRBV3-1 NA NA CASSRGDGEQYF TGTGCCAGCAGCCGCGGGGACGGCGAGCAGTACTTC
TRBJ1-6 TRBV24-1 NA NA CATSEDGFRGNNSPLHF TGTGCCACCAGTGAGGACGGCTTTCGGGGGAATAATTCACCCCTCCACTTT
TRBJ1-4 TRBV20-1 few NA CSAREGSNAPFF TGCAGTGCTAGAGAAGGCTCTAATGCTCCGTTTTTT
TRBJ2-4 TRBV30 few TRBD1 CAWRTGGYSIQYF TGTGCCTGGAGGACAGGGGGCTATAGCATTCAGTACTTC
TRBJ2-7 TRBV4-1 NA NA CASSQRDSTPYEQYF TGCGCCAGCAGCCAAAGGGACTCTACCCCCTACGAGCAGTACTTC
TRBJ2-1 TRBV12-3/TRBV12-4 NA TRBD2 CASSWPGASGGAQEQFF TGTGCCAGCAGCTGGCCGGGGGCTAGCGGGGGGGCTCAAGAGCAGTTCTTC
TRBJ2-3 TRBV30 few TRBD1 CAWKRGQKDTQYF TGTGCCTGGAAGAGGGGGCAGAAAGATACGCAGTATTTT
TRBJ2-1 TRBV15 NA TRBD1 CATSSRDRVHFF TGTGCCACCAGCAGCCGGGACAGGGTCCATTTCTTC
TRBJ1-2 TRBV5-1 NA NA CASSLVDKIYGYTF TGCGCCAGCAGCTTGGTGGACAAGATCTATGGCTACACCTTC
TRBJ1-5 TRBV29-1 NA NA CSVGTPNQPQHF TGCAGCGTCGGGACCCCAAATCAGCCCCAGCATTTT
TRBJ2-2 TRBV7-2 few TRBD1 CASRRTGGLLGELFF TGTGCCAGCAGGCGGACAGGGGGCCTCCTCGGGGAGCTGTTTTTT
TRBJ2-1 TRBV7-2 NA TRBD1 CASSSPGQGTSYNEQFF TGTGCCAGCAGCTCGCCCGGACAGGGAACGTCCTACAATGAGCAGTTCTTC
TRBJ1-1 TRBV6-1 few TRBD1 CASNPQQTGGIEAFF TGTGCCAGCAACCCACAACAGACAGGGGGCATTGAAGCTTTCTTT
TRBJ1-1 TRBV11-2 NA NA CASSFDRDTEAFF TGTGCCAGCAGCTTTGACAGAGACACTGAAGCTTTCTTT
TRBJ2-5 TRBV10-2 few TRBD1 CASAATGSGQETQYF TGCGCCAGCGCCGCGACAGGGTCCGGCCAAGAGACCCAGTACTTC
TRBJ1-1 TRBV7-2 few NA CASSSQGGGEAFF TGTGCCAGCAGCTCTCAGGGAGGGGGGGAAGCTTTCTTT
TRBJ1-1 TRBV14 NA NA CASSRFSQNTEAFF TGTGCCAGCAGCCGCTTCTCACAGAACACTGAAGCTTTCTTT
TRBJ1-5 TRBV6-2/TRBV6-3 few NA CASSYDQGWDQPQHF TGTGCCAGCAGTTACGATCAGGGATGGGATCAGCCCCAGCATTTT
TRBJ2-5 TRBV7-8 many TRBD2 CASSLARLAGVETQYF TGTGCCAGCAGCTTAGCGCGGCTAGCGGGGGTTGAGACCCAGTACTTC
TRBJ2-1 TRBV5-1 few TRBD1 CASSLEGQYNEQFF TGCGCCAGCAGCTTGGAGGGACAGTACAATGAGCAGTTCTTC
TRBJ1-5 TRBV11-2 NA NA CASSFDPDRIPAIRPQHF TGTGCCAGCAGCTTCGATCCCGACAGGATCCCCGCAATCAGGCCCCAGCATTTT
TRBJ2-5 TRBV24-1 NA TRBD2 CATSDLQLAGGSETQYF TGTGCCACCAGTGATTTGCAACTAGCGGGGGGTTCAGAGACCCAGTACTTC
TRBJ2-5 TRBV7-9 NA TRBD2 CASSVTSGGSKETQYF TGTGCCAGCAGCGTGACTAGCGGGGGGTCCAAAGAGACCCAGTACTTC
TRBJ1-6 TRBV20-1 few NA CSARVGGIDNSPLHF TGCAGTGCTAGAGTAGGTGGCATCGATAATTCACCCCTCCACTTT
TRBJ1-1 TRBV20-1 few NA CSASVDGNTEAFF TGCAGTGCTAGTGTTGACGGGAACACTGAAGCTTTCTTT
TRBJ1-5 TRBV7-2 NA NA CASSFDGDRGPQHF TGTGCCAGCAGTTTCGACGGAGATAGAGGACCCCAGCATTTT
TRBJ1-4 TRBV7-9 NA NA CASSLLGRNNEKLFF TGTGCCAGCAGCTTATTGGGTAGAAATAATGAAAAACTGTTTTTT
TRBJ2-2 TRBV5-1 few NA CASSAQGIGTGELFF TGCGCCAGCAGCGCACAGGGAATCGGCACCGGGGAGCTGTTTTTT
TRBJ1-1 TRBV5-4 NA NA CASSLRLVNEAFF TGTGCCAGCAGCTTGCGTCTCGTTAATGAAGCTTTCTTT
TRBJ2-3 TRBV6-6 NA NA CASTDYTDTQYF TGTGCCAGCACCGATTACACAGATACGCAGTATTTT
TRBJ2-2 TRBV29-1 NA NA CSIYHASEATGELFF TGCAGCATATACCATGCTAGCGAGGCCACCGGGGAGCTGTTTTTT
TRBJ2-7 TRBV7-2 NA TRBD2 CASSTYLSGGYEQYF TGTGCCAGCAGCACATATCTTTCGGGGGGCTACGAGCAGTACTTC
TRBJ2-1 TRBV7-2 few TRBD2 CASSYRAGAYNEQFF TGTGCCAGCAGCTATCGGGCGGGGGCCTACAATGAGCAGTTCTTC
TRBJ2-3 TRBV20-1 NA NA CSASGSESSTDTQYF TGCAGTGCTAGTGGCTCGGAGAGTAGCACAGATACGCAGTATTTT